The entry below gives a single T cell receptor beta chain sequence along with its context. The clone's antigen remains unknown. It has no much larger one-base neighbor in the sample; base qualities were not kept. RNA was extracted with the RNeasy kit and about 0.5 to 1 ug was reverse transcribed using random hexamers. The immunoSEQ multiplex PCR assay, covering 54 Vbeta and 13 Jbeta segments, was used to amplify TCR beta CDR3 regions. Bias from PCR amplification was corrected by using a synthetic template baseline for primer optimization and for computational correction. The original pipeline was this. Reads were annotated to V, D and J genes according to IMGT and were analyzed with immunoSEQ Analyzer, with only productive sequences retained. Clonality was computed as one minus Shannon entropy normalized by log2 of the number of productive unique sequences. For each patient and control, public and private clones were evaluated within the 100 most prevalent clones. Susac-specific clones were defined as absent from healthy and MS cohorts, 1052 published viral clones and other ImmuneACCESS disease sequences. Clones were called with MiXCR by TCRdb after fastp trimmed the public reads at Q25, and only in-frame beta chains were retained. Every distinct CDR3 protein forms one entry, paired with its most common genes and DNA. The V and J calls follow TCRdb's processing rather than the paper's. The sample table records over 200,000 distinct CDR3 sequences; approximately 95% of these occur just once. Around 0.082% of the sample is held by the ten biggest clonotypes.

This specimen belongs to a study of CD8 T cells in Susac syndrome (dated by TCRdb to between 2017 and 2020). Looking at the study overall: The study used repertoire sequencing to test whether antigen drove CD8+ T cell activation and differentiation in Susac syndrome.

On the study overall, not on this receptor specifically: The TCR sequencing and HLA analysis was acknowledged to have included a relatively small number of individuals.

High-throughput TCR beta sequencing profiled peripheral blood CD8+ and CD4+ T cells from healthy donors, Susac syndrome patients and multiple sclerosis patients. The multiple sclerosis controls were treatment-naive patients who had stable or active relapsing-remitting disease and met the revised McDonald criteria. Bulk CD8+ and CD4+ T cells were purified by magnetic negative isolation, while CD8+ TEMRA cells were enriched using FACS. Blood was collected in EDTA tubes and processed within 24 hours, with PBMCs isolated through density gradient centrifugation. PBMCs intended for TCR sequencing were cryopreserved in liquid nitrogen and were subsequently thawed in a 37 degrees C water bath. The sorted or isolated CD4+, CD8+ and CD8+ TEMRA cells had a purity of 90% or higher. For CDR1 and CDR2, the germline V gene (reference sequence) lists GTSNPN and SVGIG. V and J lose 1 base and 4 bases, and a span of 14 bases separates them. There are 15 amino acids in the CDR3, from cysteine to phenylalanine inclusive. Here the CDR3 DNA is all that survives: 45 bases in frame from base 1.

The source of this sequence is a human donor with multiple sclerosis. Sequencing was performed on CD4+ T cells from PBMCs. The chain is encoded by TRBV30 joined to TRBJ1-5, with no reliable assignment of the D segment. This receptor has the CDR3 CAWSEGGSDNQPQHF. The DNA sequence follows: TGTGCCTGGAGTGAGGGAGGTTCCGATAATCAGCCCCAGCATTTT.